The next 27 T cell receptor beta chains were all read from a single sample in a study of T-cell reconstitution after alpha-beta-depleted transplantation in children. A library of TCRbeta sequences, prepared with unique molecular identifiers, was generated. TCRdb re-derived calls from the PCR reads in MiXCR, one entry per CDR3 protein. The profile covers about 980,000 distinct CDR3 sequences, with roughly 31% appearing a single time and more than 25% taken by the ten largest. The sequencing here drew on PBMCs, mostly from graft donor cells, taken 360 days after TCRalphabeta/CD19-depleted stem cell transplant. These TCRs come from a boy less than two years old who had a stem cell transplant for SCID, so the T cells may come from the graft donor.

This clonotype has a single count. The CDR3 region is CASSLDPDSLLAYEQYF. CDR3 DNA: TGTGCCAGCAGCTTAGACCCGGACAGCCTGTTAGCCTACGAGCAGTACTTC. V gene TRBV11-2 combines with J gene TRBJ2-7, with a weak D call TRBD1 (6 bases). CDR3 length: 17 residues. Trimming took 0 bases from V and 2 from J, leaving 17 bases between them. From germline, CDR1 is SGHAT and CDR2 FQNNGV.

This clonotype has at least ten counts. Written as DNA, the CDR3 is TGCGCCAGCAGCTTGCAGGGCCCCTACGAGCAGTACTTC. Amino acids: CASSLQGPYEQYF. This chain uses TRBV5-1 with TRBJ2-7, with a tentative D call TRBD1 (5 bases). V lost 1 base and J lost 2, with 7 bases in between. The CDR3 consists of 13 residues. From germline, CDR1 is SGHRS and CDR2 YFSETQ.

The chain employs TRBV12-3 or TRBV12-4 and TRBJ1-1; D might be TRBD1 (6 bases). The CDR3 is 16 amino acids. Trimming took 5 bases from V and 1 from J, leaving 17 bases between them. The CDR3 protein is CASSPRGTGPNTEAFF. The CDR3 DNA is TGTGCCAGCAGTCCCCGTGGCACAGGGCCGAACACTGAAGCTTTCTTT.

The chain carries TRBV7-8 and TRBJ2-1; TRBD1 aligns across 7 bases. The germline V gene encodes CDR1 SGHVS and CDR2 FQNEAQ. The V segment lost 5 bases and the J segment 8 bases; nucleotides outside the gene matches: 12. The CDR3 is 15 amino acids. CDR3 coding DNA: TGTGCCAGCAGCCCCCGGACAGGATCGCGGGATGAGCAGTTCTTC. Its protein product is CASSPRTGSRDEQFF. Combining the CDR3 with reference TRBV7-8 and TRBJ2-1 gives the whole variable domain GAGVSQSPRYKVAKRGQDVALRCDPISGHVSLFWYQQALGQGPEFLTYFQNEAQLDKSGLPSDRFFAERPEGSVSTLKIQRTQQEDSAVYLCASSPRTGSRDEQFFGPGTRLTVL.

This clonotype has just a few counts. This chain joins TRBV12-3 or TRBV12-4 and TRBJ2-2, with TRBD2 matching over 7 bases. Trimming at V came to 3 bases and at J to 5 bases, leaving 6 bases not matched to a gene. The CDR3 contains 15 residues. The CDR3 reads CASSLTGEGTGELFF. In nucleotides, the CDR3 is TGTGCCAGCAGTTTGACCGGGGAGGGGACCGGGGAGCTGTTTTTT.

V and J are TRBV20-1 and TRBJ2-7, with 7 bases identical to TRBD1. Germline V lookup: CDR1 DFQATT, CDR2 SNEGSKA (reference sequence). The CDR3 has 15 amino acids. The V gene end was trimmed by 6 bases and the J gene end by 7 bases; junction bases not matched to a gene: 18. The CDR3 sequence is CSAEGPRQGSREQYF. The DNA of the CDR3 is TGCAGTGCGGAAGGCCCGAGACAGGGCTCTCGGGAGCAGTACTTC.

V is TRBV12-3 or TRBV12-4 and J is TRBJ1-2; the match to TRBD1 covers 7 bases. J was trimmed by 0 bases and V by 6 bases; bases with no gene match: 7. This CDR3 has 15 amino acids. In nucleotides, the CDR3 is TGTGCCAGCAGACCAGACAGGGAAGCTAACTATGGCTACACCTTC. It specifies CASRPDREANYGYTF.

This clonotype has only one observation. This chain links TRBV25-1 with TRBJ1-2; D not resolved. V was cut by 6 bases and J by 6 bases, with 11 bases left in between. CDR1 is MGHDK, CDR2 SYGVNS, per germline. The CDR3 sequence is 12 residues long. The CDR3: CASRAIGNGYTF. The CDR3 bases are TGTGCCAGCAGAGCGATTGGCAATGGCTACACCTTC.

V usage is TRBV20-1 and J usage is TRBJ2-7, with 7 bases aligning to TRBD2. The CDR3 has 14 amino acids. CDR1 DFQATT and CDR2 SNEGSKA come from the germline V gene (reference sequence). V shed 6 bases and J 3 bases; nucleotides not matched to a gene: 11. This CDR3 is CSADRSGAHYEQYF. The CDR3 region has the DNA TGCAGTGCAGACCGAAGCGGGGCCCACTACGAGCAGTACTTC.

CDR3 sequence: CATSRDGVGGLNQPQHF. The CDR3 region has the DNA TGTGCCACCAGCAGAGATGGGGTGGGGGGTCTGAATCAGCCCCAGCATTTT. The chain has TRBV15 and TRBJ1-5, with D tentatively TRBD1 (5 bases). The germline V gene encodes CDR1 LNHNV and CDR2 YYDKDF (reference sequence). The CDR3 extends over 17 amino acids. The germline V and J ends were trimmed by 0 bases and 4 bases, with 16 bases remaining between them. Full variable domain (rest looked up from reference TRBV15 and TRBJ1-5): DAMVIQNPRYQVTQFGKPVTLSCSQTLNHNVMYWYQQKSSQAPKLLFHYYDKDFNNEADTPDNFQSRRPNTSFCFLDIRSPGLGDTAMYLCATSRDGVGGLNQPQHFGDGTRLSIL.

This chain uses TRBV7-2 with TRBJ2-1; tentative D call: TRBD1 (6 bases). Germline V CDR1 and CDR2: SGHTA, FQGNSA. CDR3 size: 16 residues. Trimming pared 3 bases from V and 1 base from J, leaving 13 bases between. CDR3 loop: CASSFSGTLSYNEQFF. The CDR3 region has the DNA TGTGCCAGCAGCTTTTCCGGGACACTGTCCTACAATGAGCAGTTCTTC. Full variable domain (rest looked up from reference TRBV7-2 and TRBJ2-1): GAGVSQSPSNKVTEKGKDVELRCDPISGHTALYWYRQSLGQGLEFLIYFQGNSAPDKSGLPSDRFSAERTGGSVSTLTIQRTQQEDSAVYLCASSFSGTLSYNEQFFGPGTRLTVL.

The genes are TRBV5-1 and TRBJ2-1; no firm D call. V was cut by 0 bases and J by 5 bases, with 9 bases left in between. CDR1 SGHRS and CDR2 YFSETQ come from the germline V gene. The CDR3 contains 14 residues. The CDR3 coding sequence is TGCGCCAGCAGCTTGGGTCAGAAAGACAATGAGCAGTTCTTC. Residues: CASSLGQKDNEQFF.

V gene TRBV7-9 combines with J gene TRBJ2-3, with TRBD2 matching over 7 bases. The CDR3 totals 12 residues. CDR1 is SEHNR, CDR2 FQNEAQ, per germline (reference sequence). After removal of 5 bases from V and 11 bases from J, the junction contained 7 bases not matched to a gene. The CDR3 sequence: CASSPISGGQYF. The CDR3 DNA sequence: TGTGCCAGCAGCCCCATTTCGGGGGGGCAGTATTTT.

The sample holds a few counts of this clonotype. This rearrangement joins TRBV12-5 to TRBJ2-1, with 12 bases that match TRBD1. The trim removed 3 bases at V and 8 bases at J, leaving 11 bases unmatched. Germline-derived CDR1 and CDR2 are LGHNT and FRNRAP. The CDR3 consists of 17 residues. CDR3 residues: CASGFAPRRDRGHEQFF. The CDR3 region has the DNA TGTGCTAGTGGTTTTGCCCCTCGGAGGGACAGGGGGCATGAGCAGTTCTTC.

V and J are TRBV20-1 and TRBJ2-1; a weak D match, TRBD2 (6 bases). With 3 bases removed from V and 7 bases from J, the gap between germline ends came to 16 bases. The CDR3 runs to 14 residues. Germline loops: CDR1 DFQATT, CDR2 SNEGSKA (reference sequence). The CDR3 coding sequence is TGCAGTGCTAGGGGCGGACCTAGCGTGAATGAGCAGTTCTTC. Amino acid sequence: CSARGGPSVNEQFF.

CDR3 loop: CSASEDWLAYEQYF. The CDR3, as DNA: TGCAGTGCTAGTGAGGACTGGCTCGCCTACGAGCAGTACTTC. This chain connects TRBV20-1 to TRBJ2-7; maybe TRBD2 (5 bases). Germline V gene sequence: CDR1 DFQATT, CDR2 SNEGSKA (reference sequence). V dropped 3 bases and J dropped 2 bases, with 14 bases sitting between them. The CDR3 is 14 residues long.

This clonotype has a count of ten or more. This chain joins TRBV12-3 or TRBV12-4 and TRBJ2-7, with 8 bases matching TRBD1. The junction had 3 bases not matched to a gene; V was cut back by 3 bases and J by 2 bases. The CDR3 extends over 14 amino acids. The CDR3 sequence is CASSFGTGPYEQYF. Here the CDR3 DNA reads TGTGCCAGCAGTTTTGGGACAGGCCCCTACGAGCAGTACTTC.

The rearrangement links TRBV7-9 to TRBJ1-1, with D uncertain. The germline CDR1 and CDR2 sequences are SEHNR and FQNEAQ (reference sequence). V was cut by 1 base and J by 10 bases, with 16 bases left in between. The CDR3 is made up of 14 amino acids. In DNA, the CDR3 is TGTGCCAGCAGCTTAGAAAAGATTGCCTTTGGAGCTTTCTTT. It codes for CASSLEKIAFGAFF.

In regard to this clonotype: The junction and the germline gene differ at one end; a read error may be behind it. The chain links TRBV11-2 to TRBJ2-3; D perhaps matches TRBD2 (6 bases). The CDR3 contains 13 residues. Germline lookup yields CDR1 SGHAT and CDR2 FQNNGV. The CDR3: CASSLGAGNTRYF. As DNA, the CDR3 is TGTGCCAGCAGCTTAGGGGCGGGAAACACGCGGTATTTT.

This clonotype has a handful of counts. V and J are TRBV7-6 and TRBJ2-7, with a weak D call TRBD2 (5 bases). V was clipped by 5 bases and J by 7 bases, with 15 bases between them. The length of the CDR3 is 13 residues. From germline, CDR1 is SGHVS and CDR2 FNYEAQ. CDR3 sequence reads: CASSAENRLEQYF. The CDR3 coding sequence is TGTGCCAGCAGCGCCGAAAACCGACTAGAGCAGTACTTC.

This clonotype came up a few times. The chain combines TRBV29-1 with TRBJ2-3; D not certain. There are 11 residues in the CDR3. Trimming took 6 bases from V and 2 from J, leaving 6 bases between them. The V gene's germline CDR1 is SQVTM and CDR2 ANQGSEA. The CDR3 loop reads CSVETTDTQYF. In DNA, the CDR3 is TGCAGCGTCGAAACCACAGATACGCAGTATTTT.

The chain employs TRBV28 and TRBJ2-5; D is tentatively TRBD1 or TRBD2 (5 bases each). Trimming stripped 5 bases from V and 2 bases from J, with 15 bases between. Germline CDR1 MDHEN, CDR2 SYDVKM. This CDR3 contains 15 residues. CDR3 sequence reads: CASSPGWGPQETQYF. CDR3 DNA: TGTGCCAGCAGTCCGGGGTGGGGCCCGCAAGAGACCCAGTACTTC.

The chain recombines TRBV12-3 or TRBV12-4 with TRBJ2-7; D is tentatively TRBD1 or TRBD2 (6 bases each). Trimming removed 3 bases from V and 4 bases from J, with 25 bases in between. The CDR3 runs 18 residues. The chain's CDR3 is CASSLRGARRYSSYEQYF. The CDR3 region has the DNA TGTGCCAGCAGTTTGAGGGGGGCCCGGAGGTACAGTTCGTACGAGCAGTACTTC.

The chain uses TRBV24-1 and TRBJ2-1; 10 bases match TRBD1. Germline V CDR1 and CDR2: KGHDR, SFDVKD. CDR3 length: 15 residues. The ends lost 9 bases at V and 5 bases at J; junction bases unmatched: 9. The CDR3 is CATQQAGTGDNEQFF. CDR3 bases: TGTGCCACCCAGCAAGCGGGGACAGGGGACAATGAGCAGTTCTTC.

This chain joins TRBV5-6 and TRBJ1-4, with 7 positions matching TRBD1. The CDR3 extends over 15 amino acids. Trimming cost V 0 bases and J 8 bases; bases outside gene matches: 7. Germline values: CDR1 SGHDT, CDR2 YYEEEE. This CDR3 is CASSLGDRVKEKLFF. The CDR3 coding sequence is TGTGCCAGCAGCTTGGGGGACAGAGTCAAAGAAAAACTGTTTTTT. The complete variable domain, with remaining parts taken from reference TRBV5-6 and TRBJ1-4, reads DAGVTQSPTHLIKTRGQQVTLRCSPKSGHDTVSWYQQALGQGPQFIFQYYEEEERQRGNFPDRFSGHQFPNYSSELNVNALLLGDSALYLCASSLGDRVKEKLFFGSGTQLSVL.

This chain uses TRBV11-2 with TRBJ2-5, with no clear D. The CDR3 has 12 amino acids. CDR1 is SGHAT and CDR2 is FQNNGV in the germline V gene. V was pared by 4 bases and J by 7 bases, with 10 bases between. CDR3 DNA sequence: TGTGCCAGCAGCTGGTCCCGCGGGACCCAGTACTTC. Encoded protein: CASSWSRGTQYF.

The CDR3 is CASSYLGQGIGEQYF. Here the CDR3 DNA reads TGTGCCAGCAGTTACCTCGGACAGGGGATTGGCGAGCAGTACTTC. V usage is TRBV12-3 or TRBV12-4 and J usage is TRBJ2-7; 9 bases align to TRBD1. Trimming cost V 4 bases and J 6 bases; bases outside gene matches: 10. The length of the CDR3 is 15 residues.